This entry lists 13 T cell receptor beta chains sequenced from one sample in a study of T cell changes during pregnancy in multiple sclerosis. Sequenced by immunoSEQ multiplex PCR; TCRdb stores in-frame clones only, minus some. The sample includes approximately 41,000 clones, around 87% of them seen just once. This specimen was CD4+ T cells from peripheral blood mononuclear cells, taken in the second trimester of pregnancy. These receptors were taken from a female donor with multiple sclerosis, enrolled in a pregnancy study.

CDR3 sequence: CASSPVIGGEQFF. For the CDR3, the DNA is TGTGCCAGCTCACCCGTTATCGGTGGTGAGCAGTTCTTC. The chain employs TRBV18 and TRBJ2-1; D is uncertain. The CDR3 contains 13 residues. Trimming left V 3 bases short and J 9 bases short, with 12 bases between. CDR1 is KGHSH and CDR2 is LQKENI in the germline V gene. The whole variable domain, filled in from reference TRBV18 and TRBJ2-1, reads NAGVMQNPRHLVRRRGQEARLRCSPMKGHSHVYWYRQLPEEGLKFMVYLQKENIIDESGMPKERFSAEFPKEGPSILRIQQVVRGDSAAYFCASSPVIGGEQFFGPGTRLTVL.

The chain is built from TRBV6-5 and TRBJ1-1; 8 bases are shared with TRBD1. The trim removed 6 bases at V and 4 bases at J, leaving 10 bases unmatched. The CDR3 covers 15 residues. CDR1 is MNHEY and CDR2 is SVGAGI in the germline V gene. The CDR3 loop is CASRRISGQGTEAFF. CDR3 bases: TGTGCCAGCAGGAGAATATCAGGACAGGGCACTGAAGCTTTCTTT.

The rearrangement links TRBV6-1 to TRBJ2-2; maybe TRBD1 (6 bases). This CDR3 has 16 residues. Germline CDR1 and CDR2: MNHNS and SASEGT. V shed 4 bases and J shed 0 bases, with 12 bases lying between them. The CDR3 DNA sequence: TGTGCCAGCAGTGCCCTGACAGGACCGAACACCGGGGAGCTGTTTTTT. It yields the protein CASSALTGPNTGELFF.

This clone came up once. This chain connects TRBV20-1 to TRBJ2-5; tentative D call: TRBD1 (6 bases). Germline values: CDR1 DFQATT, CDR2 SNEGSKA (reference sequence). V was shortened by 7 bases and J by 1 base, with 7 bases between the two germline ends. The CDR3 consists of 11 residues. The CDR3 sequence is CSGTAQETQYF. The DNA of the CDR3 is TGCAGTGGGACAGCCCAAGAGACCCAGTACTTC.

The chain recombines TRBV2 with TRBJ2-2; 9 nucleotides agree with TRBD1. The CDR3 extends over 14 amino acids. The germline V gene has CDR1 SNHLY and CDR2 FYNNEI. V dropped 9 bases and J dropped 1; count of bases not matched to a gene: 3. The CDR3 DNA sequence: TGTGCCAGGGGGACAGGGTTGAACACCGGGGAGCTGTTTTTT. Translating it yields CARGTGLNTGELFF.

The chain carries TRBV5-6 and TRBJ1-3; D is unclear. The CDR3 covers 14 residues. Between the trimmed V and J ends, which lost 0 bases and 0 bases, there was a span of 4 bases. CDR1 is SGHDT and CDR2 is YYEEEE in the germline V gene. The CDR3: CASSLGRSGNTIYF. DNA of the CDR3: TGTGCCAGCAGCTTGGGTCGCTCTGGAAACACCATATATTTT.

The chain uses TRBV5-1 and TRBJ2-1; 7 bases align to TRBD2. Germline V gives CDR1 SGHRS, CDR2 YFSETQ. Trimming at V came to 3 bases and at J to 6 bases, leaving 9 bases not matched to a gene. The CDR3 covers 15 residues. In DNA form, the CDR3 reads TGCGCCAGCAGCTGGGGGGGGTCAGTCCCCAATGAGCAGTTCTTC. As protein: CASSWGGSVPNEQFF. The variable domain in full, completed from reference TRBV5-1 and TRBJ2-1, reads KAGVTQTPRYLIKTRGQQVTLSCSPISGHRSVSWYQQTPGQGLQFLFEYFSETQRNKGNFPGRFSGRQFSNSRSEMNVSTLELGDSALYLCASSWGGSVPNEQFFGPGTRLTVL.

In its sample, this clone was seen a few times. The chain carries TRBV5-4 and TRBJ1-2, with 7 positions matching TRBD1. Germline lookup yields CDR1 SGHNT and CDR2 YYREEE (reference sequence). CDR3 length: 16 amino acids. V was pared by 4 bases and J by 7 bases, with 16 bases of the junction left unmatched. The CDR3 DNA reads TGTGCCAGCAGCCACCCGACGGAGGGGGCGGGCTCTGGCTACACCTTC. Protein: CASSHPTEGAGSGYTF.

The rearrangement uses TRBV7-6 and TRBJ2-1, with 7 bases that match TRBD2. CDR3 length equals 13 residues. V shed 5 bases and J 5 bases; nucleotides not matched to a gene: 3. CDR1 is SGHVS and CDR2 is FNYEAQ in the germline V gene. The CDR3 reads CASSLSGNNEQFF. DNA for the CDR3: TGTGCCAGCAGCCTCAGCGGGAACAATGAGCAGTTCTTC.

The V and J genes are TRBV7-3 and TRBJ2-3; possible D gene TRBD2, 5 bases. Germline V CDR1 and CDR2: SGHTA, FQGTGA. V was shortened by 5 bases and J by 2 bases, with 8 bases between the two germline ends. The CDR3 is 13 residues long. The CDR3 sequence is CASSRGYTDTQYF. CDR3 sequence (DNA): TGTGCCAGCAGCCGGGGATACACAGATACGCAGTATTTT.

J is TRBJ2-1 and V is TRBV19, with 7 bases aligning to TRBD1. The CDR3 contains 15 residues. Germline CDR1 reads LNHDA; CDR2 reads SQIVND (reference sequence). V gave up 8 bases and J gave up 3 bases; unmatched junction bases: 10. CDR3 residues: CASSGRQGGYNEQFF. CDR3 bases: TGTGCCAGTTCGGGGAGACAGGGTGGCTACAATGAGCAGTTCTTC.

V gene TRBV7-2 combines with J gene TRBJ1-2; no firm D call. CDR1 SGHTA and CDR2 FQGNSA come from the germline V gene. CDR3 size: 14 residues. Trimming cost V 0 bases and J 8 bases, with 13 bases left between them. CDR3 sequence: CASSLAGRREGYTF. DNA for the CDR3: TGTGCCAGCAGCTTAGCCGGTCGTCGCGAAGGCTACACCTTC.

This chain connects TRBV7-3 to TRBJ2-1; the match to TRBD2 covers 7 bases. The CDR3 length is 17 residues. Trimming took 4 bases from V and 0 from J; bases not matched to a gene: 9. Germline-derived CDR1 and CDR2 are SGHTA and FQGTGA. CDR3 in DNA: TGTGCCAGCAGCTCCCGGCGGGGGAGAAGCTCCTACAATGAGCAGTTCTTC. Translated: CASSSRRGRSSYNEQFF. Supplemented by reference TRBV7-3 and TRBJ2-1, the full variable domain reads GAGVSQTPSNKVTEKGKYVELRCDPISGHTALYWYRQSLGQGPEFLIYFQGTGAADDSGLPNDRFFAVRPEGSVSTLKIQRTERGDSAVYLCASSSRRGRSSYNEQFFGPGTRLTVL.